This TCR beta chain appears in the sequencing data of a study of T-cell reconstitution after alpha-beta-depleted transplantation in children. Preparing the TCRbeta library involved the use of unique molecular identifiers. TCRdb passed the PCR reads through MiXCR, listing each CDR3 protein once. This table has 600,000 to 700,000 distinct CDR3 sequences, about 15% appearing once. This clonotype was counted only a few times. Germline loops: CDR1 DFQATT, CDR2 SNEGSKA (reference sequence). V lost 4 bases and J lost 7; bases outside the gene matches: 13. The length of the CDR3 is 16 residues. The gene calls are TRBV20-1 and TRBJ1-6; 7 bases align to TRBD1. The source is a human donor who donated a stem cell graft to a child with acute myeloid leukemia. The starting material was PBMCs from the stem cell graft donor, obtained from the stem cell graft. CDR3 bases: TGCAGTGCTACAACGGTGGGACAGAGCATCAATTCACCCCTCCACTTT. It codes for CSATTVGQSINSPLHF.